Listed below are T cell receptor beta chains from one sample, sequenced in a study of cytomegalovirus exposure and HLA in healthy donors. Measured with immunoSEQ multiplex PCR; TCRdb has only the in-frame clones, and not every one. The table shows roughly 120,000 clones, with 77% occurring only once. The sequencing input was PBMCs. The receptors here all came from a woman in her thirties or forties in good health and CMV-seropositive. Both conserved end residues are part of each CDR3. D genes are given only for firm matches. Only part of the rows carry a size: once, few, many, or a class if the clone is expanded.

cdr3_nt cdr3_aa j_call clone_size v_call d_call
TGTGCCAGCAGTGCTGAGTCCTACAATGAGCAGTTCTTC CASSAESYNEQFF TRBJ2-1 NA TRBV2 NA
TGCGCCAGCAGCCAAGATCGCGCGGGACTCTACGAGCAGTACTTC CASSQDRAGLYEQYF TRBJ2-7 once TRBV4-1 NA
TGCAGCGCGCAATTACATCTAGCAGAAAACATTCAGTACTTC CSAQLHLAENIQYF TRBJ2-4 NA TRBV29-1 NA
TGTGCCAGTAGTAGACCGTTCAGGCAGATGAATGAAAAACTGTTTTTT CASSRPFRQMNEKLFF TRBJ1-4 NA TRBV19 NA
TGTGCCAGCAGCCTGAGACAGGCTGAGCAGTTCTTC CASSLRQAEQFF TRBJ2-1 NA TRBV7-2 NA
TGTGCCAGCAGTTCCGGGACAGGGGCCCACGAGCAGTACTTC CASSSGTGAHEQYF TRBJ2-7 few TRBV6-6 TRBD1
TGTGCCAGCTCACCACAGCGCCAGAACTATGGCTACACCTTC CASSPQRQNYGYTF TRBJ1-2 NA TRBV18 NA
TGTGCCAGCAGTCGGGACTTCTCCTACAATGAGCAGTTCTTC CASSRDFSYNEQFF TRBJ2-1 NA TRBV2 NA
TGTGCCAGCAGTTTAGCAGGGGGCAAGAACACTGAAGCTCTCTTT CASSLAGGKNTEALF TRBJ1-1 NA TRBV28 TRBD1
TGTGCCAGCAGCAAAGAAGAAGGGACTCCCAGCTCCTACGAGCAGTACTTC CASSKEEGTPSSYEQYF TRBJ2-7 NA TRBV21-1 NA
TGTGCCAGCAGCCTGCAGGGGGGAGCCCAAGAGACCCAGTACTTC CASSLQGGAQETQYF TRBJ2-5 NA TRBV11-2 NA
TGTGCCACAACAGGGGGGAATACGCAGTATTTT CATTGGNTQYF TRBJ2-3 NA TRBV10-3 TRBD1
TGTGCCAGCAGTGGAGGGGTTTCCAGCTCTGGGGCCAACGTCCTGACTTTC CASSGGVSSSGANVLTF TRBJ2-6 NA TRBV7-3 NA
TGCGCCAGCAGCCAAACGAGGGGGAACACCATATATTTT CASSQTRGNTIYF TRBJ1-3 few TRBV4-1 NA